Listed here are 11 T cell receptor beta chains from one sample, sequenced in a study of spatial heterogeneity in lung cancer (dated by TCRdb to about 2019). The label giving this sample's time point can be read as: sample taken at primary tumor resection. For TCR sequencing, whole RNA was extracted from tumor and nontumor lung tissue, or from cryopreserved PBMC samples, and no cell sorting was done. The library was produced with 5' RACE. This sample was sequenced with a NextSeq 500. TCRdb reworked the public reads: Q25 trimming with fastp, MiXCR clone assembly, productive beta chains retained. Each record represents a unique CDR3 protein, reported with the most common genes and DNA among its rows. This sample lists about 38,000 distinct CDR3 sequences; roughly 7.4% were detected once. 25% to 30% of the sample is held by the ten biggest clonotypes. The source was PBMCs, collected at surgery. These receptors originate from a male donor with early-stage non-small cell lung cancer.

The rearrangement uses TRBV3-1 and TRBJ1-5; possible D gene TRBD1, 6 bases. The V gene lost 0 bases and the J gene lost 5 bases, with 11 bases spanning the gap. Germline V CDR1 and CDR2: LGHDT, YNNKEL (reference sequence). The CDR3 length is 15 residues. CDR3 residues: CASSQDTGGHQPQHF. The DNA of the CDR3 is TGTGCCAGCAGCCAAGATACGGGGGGCCATCAGCCCCAGCATTTT. The full variable domain, completed using reference TRBV3-1 and TRBJ1-5, is DTAVSQTPKYLVTQMGNDKSIKCEQNLGHDTMYWYKQDSKKFLKIMFSYNNKELIINETVPNRFSPKSPDKAHLNLHINSLELGDSAVYFCASSQDTGGHQPQHFGDGTRLSIL.

The table lists this clonotype with many counts. The rearrangement uses TRBV24-1 and TRBJ2-2; TRBD1 might be the D (6 bases). V lost 4 bases, J lost 0 bases, and 11 bases lay in between. Germline loops: CDR1 KGHDR, CDR2 SFDVKD. The CDR3 is made up of 16 amino acids. The CDR3, as DNA: TGTGCCACCAGTGACCAGACAGGCGCGAACACCGGGGAGCTGTTTTTT. It translates to CATSDQTGANTGELFF.

The chain links TRBV4-2 to TRBJ2-3, with D possibly matching TRBD2 (6 bases). CDR1 is LGHNA and CDR2 is YNFKEQ in the germline V gene. The V end lost 0 bases, the J end lost 2 bases, and 12 bases lay between the germline ends. The CDR3 is 16 residues long. DNA of the CDR3: TGTGCCAGCAGCCAAGAGCGGACTACCGCCACAGATACGCAGTATTTT. Its translation is CASSQERTTATDTQYF.

The V call is TRBV7-2, the J call TRBJ1-1, with D unresolved. V was shortened by 5 bases and J by 9 bases, with 16 bases between the two germline ends. Germline loops: CDR1 SGHTA, CDR2 FQGNSA. The CDR3 runs 13 residues. The CDR3, as DNA: TGTGCCAGCAGCCCGACGGCCAGCGTGAAAGCTTTCTTT. Encoded protein: CASSPTASVKAFF.

There are a few counts of this clonotype. The chain employs TRBV20-1 and TRBJ1-5, with TRBD1 matching over 9 bases. The CDR3 sequence is 18 residues long. CDR1 and CDR2 from the germline V gene are DFQATT and SNEGSKA (reference sequence). J lost 0 bases, V lost 0 bases, and 9 bases had no gene match. The CDR3 sequence: CSARETGGGIYSNQPQHF. CDR3 bases: TGCAGTGCTAGAGAAACAGGGGGCGGAATCTATAGCAATCAGCCCCAGCATTTT.

The table lists this clonotype with a few counts. The chain links TRBV6-2 or TRBV6-3 to TRBJ2-3; D unresolved. Germline CDR1 MNHEY, CDR2 SVGEGT. Trimming took 7 bases from V and 2 from J, leaving 13 bases between them. The CDR3 is 14 amino acids. The CDR3 loop is CASKLAINTDTQYF. The CDR3 DNA reads TGTGCCAGCAAACTCGCGATTAACACAGATACGCAGTATTTT.

This clonotype showed up just a few times. V and J are TRBV20-1 and TRBJ1-5; possible D gene TRBD1, 5 bases. Germline CDR1 DFQATT, CDR2 SNEGSKA (reference sequence). The CDR3 consists of 13 residues. Trimming took off 6 bases at V and 9 bases at J, with 18 bases between the two ends. CDR3 DNA: TGCAGTGCAACTCAGGGTGGAGTCGGGCCCCAGCATTTT. Its translation is CSATQGGVGPQHF.

By share, this clonotype counts as large. The chain carries TRBV7-9 and TRBJ1-6, with 12 bases lining up with TRBD1. With V trimmed by 4 bases and J by 10 bases, 11 bases remained unmatched. This CDR3 spans 17 amino acids. Germline CDR1 reads SEHNR; CDR2 reads FQNEAQ (reference sequence). The CDR3 loop reads CASSSHEGQGAGSPLHF. DNA for the CDR3: TGTGCCAGCAGCTCTCATGAGGGACAGGGGGCTGGATCACCCCTCCACTTT.

This clonotype has ten or more counts. This chain uses TRBV11-2 with TRBJ2-5, with 7 nucleotides matching TRBD1. Germline lookup yields CDR1 SGHAT and CDR2 FQNNGV. This CDR3 spans 15 amino acids. Unmatched junction bases numbered 8, after V lost 3 bases and J lost 4 bases. CDR3 in amino acids: CASSFSDRARETQYF. The CDR3 coding sequence is TGTGCCAGCAGCTTTTCCGACAGGGCCCGAGAGACCCAGTACTTC.

A few counts support this clonotype. V usage is TRBV4-2 and J usage is TRBJ1-1, with D hard to call. V dropped 0 bases and J dropped 3 bases, with 14 bases sitting between them. The CDR3 has 16 residues. CDR1 and CDR2 from the germline V gene are LGHNA and YNFKEQ. Written as DNA, the CDR3 is TGTGCCAGCAGCCAAGATCAGGAGAGTACATACACTGAAGCTTTCTTT. This translates into CASSQDQESTYTEAFF.

Only a few counts were recorded for this clonotype. The V gene is TRBV27, the J gene TRBJ1-1; D is undetermined. Germline V gene data show CDR1 as MNHEY and CDR2 as SMNVEV (reference sequence). CDR3 size: 15 residues. V lost 5 bases to trimming and J lost 3 bases, with 16 bases between them. As DNA, the CDR3 is TGTGCCAGCAGTCCCCGTTTGTGGGGATACACTGAAGCTTTCTTT. This sequence encodes CASSPRLWGYTEAFF.